Shown below are 24 T cell receptor beta chains from a single sample sequenced in a study of CD8 T cells in ankylosing spondylitis (dated by TCRdb to 2015 to 2018). The library was generated by 5' RACE. This sample was sequenced with an Illumina HiSeq 2500. The public sequencing data were trimmed at Q25 with fastp and processed into clonotypes with MiXCR by TCRdb, which kept only in-frame beta chains. Every entry covers one CDR3 protein and lists the most common genes and DNA from its rows. The sample profile shows about 360,000 distinct CDR3 sequences; around 20% of them were found once. The ten largest clones capture roughly 13% of the sample. The sequenced material came from blood, either unsorted or a sorted T cell fraction (not recorded which). The receptor source for this set is a male donor with ankylosing spondylitis or in good health (not recorded which).

This clonotype occurred a few times. The chain has TRBV6-2 or TRBV6-3 and TRBJ2-3, with 9 positions matching TRBD2. The CDR3 length is 16 residues. Per the germline V gene, CDR1 is MNHEY and CDR2 is SVGEGT. Trimming cost V 1 base and J 1 base; bases outside gene matches: 3. CDR3 amino acids: CASSYLPSGGTDTQYF. CDR3 bases: TGTGCCAGCAGTTACTTGCCTAGCGGGGGCACAGATACGCAGTATTTT.

This clonotype was detected a few times. The gene calls are TRBV20-1 and TRBJ2-1, with 8 bases that match TRBD2. V dropped 3 bases and J dropped 0; count of bases not matched to a gene: 1. Germline CDR1 reads DFQATT; CDR2 reads SNEGSKA (reference sequence). The CDR3 consists of 14 residues. CDR3 in DNA: TGCAGTGCTAGGGGGACTAGCTCCTACAATGAGCAGTTCTTC. Residues: CSARGTSSYNEQFF.

The V and J genes are TRBV20-1 and TRBJ2-7; possibly TRBD2 for D (6 bases). This CDR3 comprises 14 residues. Germline V gives CDR1 DFQATT, CDR2 SNEGSKA (reference sequence). The V end was cut by 6 bases, the J end by 2 bases, with 17 bases between. Here the CDR3 DNA reads TGCAGTGCCTTGGGGGGTGGGGGTCCCTACGAGCAGTACTTC. This translates into CSALGGGGPYEQYF.

The V gene is TRBV24-1, the J gene TRBJ2-1, with D unclear. CDR1 and CDR2 (germline): KGHDR, SFDVKD. The CDR3 runs 13 residues. Trimming stripped 5 bases from V and 6 bases from J, with 10 bases between. The CDR3 nucleotides are TGTGCCACCAGTGGTCCGGGTAGCAATGAGCAGTTCTTC. Protein sequence: CATSGPGSNEQFF.

This chain uses TRBV12-3 or TRBV12-4 with TRBJ2-6; tentatively, D is TRBD1 (7 bases). The CDR3 has 16 residues. Deletions cut 7 bases from V and 0 bases from J, with 13 bases between. CDR3 region: CASTHQGGSGANVLTF. In nucleotides, the CDR3 is TGTGCCAGCACTCACCAGGGGGGCTCTGGGGCCAACGTCCTGACTTTC.

The chain recombines TRBV20-1 with TRBJ1-2; TRBD1 is a possible D gene (5 bases). The CDR3 is made up of 19 amino acids. Germline CDR1 is DFQATT and CDR2 is SNEGSKA (reference sequence). The ends were cut back, 0 bases at V and 8 bases at J, with 31 bases in the middle. The CDR3 protein is CSARELAGNPWGAGEGYTF. The CDR3 DNA is TGCAGTGCTAGAGAGTTGGCAGGGAACCCGTGGGGCGCCGGGGAAGGCTACACCTTC.

The chain recombines TRBV6-5 with TRBJ1-5; D may be TRBD1 (6 bases). Germline-derived CDR1 and CDR2 are MNHEY and SVGAGI. V was trimmed by 6 bases and J by 6 bases, leaving 9 bases between them. The CDR3 length is 12 residues. CDR3 DNA sequence: TGTGCCAGCAGCGCACAGGGTCAGCCCCAGCATTTT. It translates to CASSAQGQPQHF.

This clonotype turned up a few times. The genes are TRBV4-1 and TRBJ2-1, with 10 bases fitting TRBD2. CDR3 size: 15 residues. Germline values: CDR1 MGHRA, CDR2 YSYEKL. After removal of 5 bases from V and 6 bases from J, the junction contained 7 bases not matched to a gene. The CDR3 DNA reads as TGCGCCAGCAGCTTCATAGCGGGGGGTTTCAATGAGCAGTTCTTC. Amino acid sequence: CASSFIAGGFNEQFF.

With respect to this clonotype: With a much larger clone just one base away, this may be a read error. The rearrangement uses TRBV7-9 and TRBJ2-5; D gene uncertain. The V end lost 1 base, the J end lost 1 base, and 7 bases lay between the germline ends. The CDR3 runs 14 residues. Germline CDR1 and CDR2: SEHNR and FQNEAQ (reference sequence). CDR3 loop: CASSLEASQETQYF. The CDR3 DNA reads as TGTGCCAGCAGCTTAGAGGCTAGCCAAGAGACCCAGTACTTC. Based on the CDR3 plus reference TRBV7-9 and TRBJ2-5, the full variable domain is DTGVSQNPRHKITKRGQNVTFRCDPISEHNRLYWYRQTLGQGPEFLTYFQNEAQLEKSRLLSDRFSAERPKGSFSTLEIQRTEQGDSAMYLCASSLEASQETQYFGPGTRLLVL.

The chain is built from TRBV7-8 and TRBJ2-5; TRBD1 aligns across 7 bases. This CDR3 comprises 19 residues. Germline trimming cut 4 bases from V and 0 bases from J; bases unmatched to any gene: 17. Per the germline V gene, CDR1 is SGHVS and CDR2 is FQNEAQ. CDR3 amino acids: CASSSWEPGTDQYQETQYF. The DNA for the CDR3 is TGTGCCAGCAGCTCTTGGGAACCCGGGACAGACCAGTACCAAGAGACCCAGTACTTC.

This sequence joins TRBV25-1 and TRBJ2-1; 7 nucleotides match TRBD1. V dropped 3 bases and J dropped 0; count of bases not matched to a gene: 8. From germline, CDR1 is MGHDK and CDR2 SYGVNS. The CDR3 has 17 residues. CDR3 amino acids: CASSDPARDSSYNEQFF. CDR3 DNA sequence: TGTGCCAGCAGTGACCCTGCCAGGGACAGCTCCTACAATGAGCAGTTCTTC.

This clonotype has a handful of counts. The chain employs TRBV2 and TRBJ2-7; D possibly matches TRBD1 or TRBD2 (6 bases each). V was pared by 7 bases and J by 2 bases, with 15 bases between. The CDR3 runs 14 residues. CDR1 is SNHLY and CDR2 is FYNNEI in the germline V gene. This CDR3 is CASKVGGDPYEQYF. The CDR3 DNA follows: TGTGCCAGCAAGGTCGGGGGCGATCCCTACGAGCAGTACTTC.

This chain uses TRBV28 with TRBJ2-5; D remains ambiguous. The ends were cut back, 7 bases at V and 2 bases at J, with 8 bases in the middle. Germline CDR1 is MDHEN and CDR2 is SYDVKM. The CDR3 is 12 residues long. For the CDR3, the DNA is TGTGCCAGCAACCGGTATCAAGAGACCCAGTACTTC. Its protein product is CASNRYQETQYF.

The table lists this clonotype with a few counts. The chain recombines TRBV12-3 or TRBV12-4 with TRBJ1-2; 7 bases align to TRBD1. The CDR3 is 13 amino acids. J was trimmed by 8 bases and V by 3 bases; bases with no gene match: 6. CDR3 bases: TGTGCCAGCAGTTTTGGGACAGATCGCGGCTACACCTTC. Protein sequence: CASSFGTDRGYTF.

The chain links TRBV3-1 to TRBJ2-1, with 10 bases that match TRBD2. Looked up from germline, CDR1 is LGHDT and CDR2 is YNNKEL (reference sequence). CDR3 length: 16 residues. The ends lost 1 base at V and 9 bases at J; junction bases unmatched: 9. As DNA, the CDR3 is TGTGCCAGCAGCCAAGTCGTTAGCGGGGGGCCCCCTGAGCAGTTCTTC. Its protein product is CASSQVVSGGPPEQFF.

There are a few counts of this clonotype. The CDR3 sequence is CASSEARQAYEQYF. The CDR3 DNA is TGTGCCAGCAGTGAAGCAAGGCAGGCCTACGAGCAGTACTTC. The chain joins TRBV2 to TRBJ2-7; D remains unclear. Trimming took 0 bases from V and 2 from J, leaving 8 bases between them. From germline, CDR1 is SNHLY and CDR2 FYNNEI. This CDR3 has 14 residues.

This sequence joins TRBV7-9 and TRBJ2-2; the match to TRBD2 covers 8 bases. Germline lookup yields CDR1 SEHNR and CDR2 FQNEAQ (reference sequence). V trimming: 1 base; J trimming: 14 bases; junction bases outside the gene matches: 6. This CDR3 spans 13 amino acids. CDR3 nucleotide sequence: TGTGCCAGCAGCTTAGATGCGCGGGAGGAACTGTTTTTT. Encoded protein: CASSLDAREELFF.

The genes are TRBV29-1 and TRBJ2-2; D remains unclear. Germline assignment: CDR1 SQVTM and CDR2 ANQGSEA. The CDR3 length is 13 residues. V shed 5 bases and J shed 2 bases, with 9 bases lying between them. CDR3: CSVPGHNTGELFF. CDR3 DNA sequence: TGCAGCGTTCCGGGCCATAACACCGGGGAGCTGTTTTTT.

The V gene is TRBV14, the J gene TRBJ2-1, with 9 bases that match TRBD1. The CDR3 is 15 residues long. V trimming: 6 bases; J trimming: 8 bases; junction bases outside the gene matches: 11. Germline V gene data show CDR1 as SGHDN and CDR2 as FVKESK. For the CDR3, the DNA is TGTGCCAGCAGTAAGGACAGGGGTATTTTCCATGAGCAGTTCTTC. Translating gives CASSKDRGIFHEQFF.

This clonotype showed up just a few times. The CDR3 loop reads CATGTGVKETQYF. The CDR3 DNA reads as TGTGCCACTGGGACAGGGGTAAAGGAGACCCAGTACTTC. This chain joins TRBV12-3 or TRBV12-4 and TRBJ2-5; 10 positions match TRBD1. The CDR3 loop spans 13 amino acids. V lost 10 bases and J lost 5; bases outside the gene matches: 7.

This clonotype was found a few times. The rearrangement uses TRBV4-1 and TRBJ1-5; D not resolved. The CDR3 covers 13 residues. V was clipped by 1 base and J by 6 bases, with 7 bases between them. Germline CDR1 and CDR2: MGHRA and YSYEKL. The CDR3 DNA reads as TGCGCCAGCAGCCAAGGACACAGTCAGCCCCAGCATTTT. It specifies CASSQGHSQPQHF.

This rearrangement joins TRBV7-9 to TRBJ2-2; D unresolved. The CDR3 has 17 residues. V was pared by 5 bases and J by 0 bases, with 16 bases between. Germline V gene sequence: CDR1 SEHNR, CDR2 FQNEAQ (reference sequence). Written as DNA, the CDR3 is TGTGCCAGCAGCCTACCCGGAAGACAACCGAACACCGGGGAGCTGTTTTTT. Translating gives CASSLPGRQPNTGELFF.

The sample holds a few counts of this clonotype. V usage is TRBV30 and J usage is TRBJ2-7; D might be TRBD2 (6 bases). Per germline, CDR1 GTSNPN and CDR2 SVGIG (reference sequence). Trimming left V 1 base short and J 4 bases short, with 11 bases between. The CDR3 covers 13 residues. CDR3 in amino acids: CAWSGDGGYEQYF. In DNA form, the CDR3 reads TGTGCCTGGAGTGGGGACGGGGGATACGAGCAGTACTTC.

This clonotype came up a few times. The chain uses TRBV20-1 and TRBJ2-7; D may be TRBD1 (6 bases). The CDR3 extends over 14 amino acids. Trimming cost V 1 base and J 2 bases, with 12 bases left between them. Germline V gene sequence: CDR1 DFQATT, CDR2 SNEGSKA (reference sequence). The CDR3 DNA reads as TGCAGTGCTAGAGCCCGGGACAACCCCTACGAGCAGTACTTC. This codes for CSARARDNPYEQYF.